This record covers a single TCR beta chain. Which antigen it targets is not known. Base qualities are not provided; no much larger clone lies one nucleotide away. Library construction relied on 5' RACE. The sequencer was an Illumina HiSeq 2000. A universal primer binding site was added through template switching, and the final cDNA carried a unique molecular identifier so that TCR cDNA molecules could be counted accurately. Specific primers in the conserved constant-segment region were used to synthesize first-strand cDNA for TCR alpha and beta chains. To control for contamination, each cDNA library was double barcoded with a SMART-Mk sample barcode plus Illumina barcodes. Two successive PCR steps introduced TruSeq adapter sequences along with Illumina sample barcodes. The TCR alpha and beta cDNA libraries were sequenced on the Illumina HiSeq platform using custom primers. From the authors' description of their analysis: MiGEC was used to process raw reads and extract unique molecular identifiers, and MiXCR was used to find CDR3 positions. For each individual, recombination models were inferred using an EM algorithm with the repgenHMM and IGoR tools. Shared clonotypes were analyzed with the tcR package in R, and sharing was normalized by the product of cloneset sizes. To study raw recombination without the effects of thymic and clonal selection, out-of-frame nonproductive sequences were analyzed. TCRdb took the public reads, trimmed them with fastp at Q25, ran MiXCR for clone calling and kept in-frame beta chains. All rows with the same CDR3 protein become a single entry with the most common DNA and genes. These V and J calls derive from TCRdb rather than the authors' analysis. The sample contains a few hundred thousand distinct CDR3 sequences, roughly 12% of them found a single time. The leading ten clones occupy 4% to 5% of the sample.

The data belong to a study of identical twins (dated by TCRdb to the mid-2010s). As for the study more broadly: TCR alpha and beta repertoires from monozygotic twins, unrelated adults of various ages and cord blood were deep-sequenced to test whether fetal clonotypes persist. To rule out contamination, the twin experiments were replicated at different times with different library preparation protocols. Points the paper makes about the study in general: Excess twin sharing in beta out-of-frame sequences was weaker because fewer shared sequences lowered the signal-to-noise ratio. Abundant cord blood beta clonotypes had fewer insertions, young adult naive repertoires showed a similar but weaker trend, and memory repertoires showed no such trend. Compared with coincidental sharing between unrelated individuals, out-of-frame TCR alpha sequences shared between twins had an excess of sequences with low generation probability. In monozygotic twins, out-of-frame TCR alpha sharing was systematically underestimated by recombination models, although the models agreed with sharing between unrelated individuals. Zero-insertion analyses could be partly confounded by invariant T cells such as MAIT and iNKT, though diverse VJ usage argued against such confounding for most clonotypes. Because the same donors could not be followed over many years, the conclusions relied on cross-sectional statistical analysis.

Every donor was a healthy Caucasian. The twin cohort consisted of three pairs of female monozygotic twins, all aged roughly 18 to 30 years. Miltenyi CD45RO+ enrichment and human naive T-cell isolation kits were used to isolate memory (CD45RO+) and naive T cells from PBMC. The CDR3 measures 13 amino acids from cysteine to phenylalanine. Only the CDR3 DNA stays, 39 bases, in frame from base 1. V and J lose 7 bases and 1 base, and a span of 9 bases separates them. Per the germline V gene, MDHEN is the CDR1 and SYDVKM is the CDR2. These data were also filed under a second study, of yellow fever vaccine responses in identical twins. Taken from the second paper: According to the authors, the vaccine-induced T cell response in identical twins seemed to be partly convergent and partly specific to each individual. In identical twins, the study followed T cell clones that responded to the vaccine with precision.

The sequencing sample was made of memory (CD45RO+) T cells sorted from blood. The cell subset or site tag for this specimen amounts to: CD45RO+ enriched T cells. The sequence derives from a woman aged 18-29 years in good health. The V gene is TRBV28 and the J gene is TRBJ2-3, and perhaps TRBD1 as D gene, on 6 matching bases. CDR3 loop: CASMAGGTDTQYF. The sequenced DNA: TGTGCCAGCATGGCAGGGGGCACAGATACGCAGTATTTT.